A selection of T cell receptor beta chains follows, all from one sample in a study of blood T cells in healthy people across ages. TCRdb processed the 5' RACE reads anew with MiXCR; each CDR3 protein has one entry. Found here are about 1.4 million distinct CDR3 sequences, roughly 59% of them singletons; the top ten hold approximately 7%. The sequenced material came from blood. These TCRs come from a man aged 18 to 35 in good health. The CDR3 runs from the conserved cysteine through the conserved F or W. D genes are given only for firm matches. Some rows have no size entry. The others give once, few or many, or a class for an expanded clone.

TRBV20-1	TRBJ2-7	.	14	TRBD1	CSARAGTDLYEQYF	TGCAGTGCTAGAGCCGGGACAGACCTCTACGAGCAGTACTTC
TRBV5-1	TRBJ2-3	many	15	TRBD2	CASSSLAGGTDTQYF	TGTGCCAGCAGCTCACTAGCGGGAGGCACAGATACGCAGTATTTT
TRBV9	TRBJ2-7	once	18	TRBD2	CASSPPPTGTSGAYEQYF	TGTGCCAGCAGCCCGCCGCCTACAGGGACTAGCGGGGCCTACGAGCAGTACTTC
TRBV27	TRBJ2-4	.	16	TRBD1	CASSLSSGTGENIQYF	TGTGCCAGCAGTTTATCGTCCGGGACAGGTGAAAACATTCAGTACTTC
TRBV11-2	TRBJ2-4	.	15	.	CASSFPGTRENIQYF	TGTGCCAGCAGCTTCCCCGGGACCCGGGAAAACATTCAGTACTTC
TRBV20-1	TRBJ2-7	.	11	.	CSARGGSEQYF	TGCAGTGCAAGGGGGGGATCCGAGCAGTACTTC
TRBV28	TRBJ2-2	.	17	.	CASSFLGQGPFAGELFF	TGTGCCAGCAGTTTTTTGGGGCAGGGTCCCTTCGCCGGGGAGCTGTTTTTT
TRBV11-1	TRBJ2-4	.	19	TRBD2	CASSLGAVAGGLAKNIQYF	TGTGCCAGCAGCTTAGGTGCGGTAGCGGGAGGTTTAGCCAAAAACATTCAGTACTTC
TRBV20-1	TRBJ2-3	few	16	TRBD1	CSARPGQDTRTDTQYF	TGCAGTGCTAGACCCGGACAGGACACACGCACAGATACGCAGTATTTT
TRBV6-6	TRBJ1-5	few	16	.	CASSYSKGPGSQPQHF	TGTGCCAGCAGTTACTCGAAGGGGCCGGGTTCTCAGCCCCAGCATTTT
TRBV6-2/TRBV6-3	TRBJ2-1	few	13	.	CASSGYTNNEQFF	TGTGCCAGCTCGGGGTACACAAACAATGAGCAGTTCTTC
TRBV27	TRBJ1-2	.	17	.	CASFGIVVGTPGNGYTF	TGTGCCAGTTTCGGAATTGTGGTAGGGACACCGGGTAATGGCTACACCTTC
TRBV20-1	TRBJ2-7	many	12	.	CSAHRVEDEQYF	TGCAGTGCTCACAGGGTTGAGGACGAGCAGTACTTC
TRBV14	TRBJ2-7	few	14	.	CASSQLTNTYEQYF	TGTGCCAGCAGCCAATTAACGAACACCTACGAGCAGTACTTC
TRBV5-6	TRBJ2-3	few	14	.	CASSRTVELDTQYF	TGTGCCAGCAGCCGGACAGTGGAATTAGATACGCAGTATTTT
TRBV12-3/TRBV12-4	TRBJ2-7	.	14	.	CASRRLGSSYEQYF	TGTGCCAGCAGACGTCTTGGGAGCTCCTACGAGCAGTACTTC
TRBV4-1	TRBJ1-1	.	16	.	CASSLRSGIFSTEAFF	TGCGCCAGCAGCCTCCGATCTGGGATTTTTTCCACTGAAGCTTTCTTT
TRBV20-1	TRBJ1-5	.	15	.	CGARDRGLDNQPQHF	TGCGGTGCTAGAGATAGGGGACTGGACAATCAGCCCCAGCATTTT
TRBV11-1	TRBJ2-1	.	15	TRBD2	CASSETGTNYNEQFF	TGTGCCAGCAGCGAAACCGGGACTAACTACAATGAGCAGTTCTTC
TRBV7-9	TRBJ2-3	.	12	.	CASSWRTDTQYF	TGTGCCAGCAGCTGGCGGACAGATACGCAGTATTTT
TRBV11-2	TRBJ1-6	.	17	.	CASSLERLERLDSPLHF	TGTGCCAGCAGCTTAGAGCGCTTGGAACGTTTGGATTCACCCCTCCACTTT
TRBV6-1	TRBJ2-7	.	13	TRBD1	CASRQGPRPEQYF	TGTGCCAGCAGACAGGGGCCTAGACCCGAGCAGTACTTC
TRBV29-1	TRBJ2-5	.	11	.	CSVEDPEAQYF	TGCAGCGTTGAAGATCCGGAGGCCCAGTACTTC
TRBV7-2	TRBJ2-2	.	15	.	CASSLGPDSSGELFF	TGTGCCAGCAGCTTAGGACCGGACAGTTCCGGGGAGCTGTTTTTT
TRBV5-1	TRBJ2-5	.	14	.	CASSYQGSQETQYF	TGCGCCAGCAGCTACCAGGGGAGCCAAGAGACCCAGTACTTC
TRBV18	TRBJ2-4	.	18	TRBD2	CASSLPFSGTLAKNIQYF	TGTGCCAGCTCACTACCGTTTAGCGGGACACTAGCCAAAAACATTCAGTACTTC
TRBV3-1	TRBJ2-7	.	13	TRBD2	CASSQRGAYEQYF	TGTGCCAGCAGCCAGCGGGGGGCGTACGAGCAGTACTTC
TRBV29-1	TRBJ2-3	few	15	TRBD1	CSVEGEDRGTDTQYF	TGCAGCGTTGAAGGGGAAGACAGGGGGACAGATACGCAGTATTTT
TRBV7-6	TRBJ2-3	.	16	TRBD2	CASSLELAGLTDTQYF	TGTGCCAGCAGCTTAGAGCTAGCGGGGCTTACAGATACGCAGTATTTT
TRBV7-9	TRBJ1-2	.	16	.	CASSEGDGESDYGYTF	TGTGCCAGCAGCGAAGGGGACGGCGAAAGTGACTATGGCTACACCTTC
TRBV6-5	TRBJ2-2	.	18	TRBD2	CASSYEGSGMANTGELFF	TGTGCCAGCAGTTACGAGGGTAGCGGGATGGCGAACACCGGGGAGCTGTTTTTT
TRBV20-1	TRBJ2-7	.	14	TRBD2	CSAISGSNSYEQYF	TGCAGTGCGATTAGCGGGAGTAACTCCTACGAGCAGTACTTC
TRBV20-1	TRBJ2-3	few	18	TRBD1	CSARRVGPGTGRTDTQYF	TGCAGTGCTAGAAGGGTGGGACCCGGGACAGGGAGGACAGATACGCAGTATTTT
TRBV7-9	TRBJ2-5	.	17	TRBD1	CASSSSYTRDRQETQYF	TGTGCCAGCAGCTCGAGTTACACACGGGACAGACAAGAGACCCAGTACTTC
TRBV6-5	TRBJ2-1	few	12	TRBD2	CASMTSFNEQFF	TGTGCCAGCATGACTAGCTTCAATGAGCAGTTCTTC
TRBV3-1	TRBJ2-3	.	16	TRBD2	CASSPGGTSLTDTQYF	TGTGCCAGCAGCCCGGGGGGGACTAGCCTCACAGATACGCAGTATTTT
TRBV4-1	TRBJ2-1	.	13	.	CASSQAQGEEQFF	TGCGCCAGCAGCCAAGCCCAGGGAGAGGAGCAGTTCTTC
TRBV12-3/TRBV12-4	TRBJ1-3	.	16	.	CASSLGLLSSGNTIYF	TGTGCCAGCAGTTTAGGTCTTCTGAGCTCTGGAAACACCATATATTTT
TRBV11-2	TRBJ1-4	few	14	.	CASSPAGPSEKLFF	TGTGCCAGCAGCCCCGCCGGACCGAGTGAAAAACTGTTTTTT
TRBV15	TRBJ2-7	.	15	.	CATSRGADRAYEQYF	TGTGCCACCAGCAGGGGTGCTGACCGAGCCTACGAGCAGTACTTC
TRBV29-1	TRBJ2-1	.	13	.	CSVVWGSYNEQFF	TGCAGCGTTGTATGGGGCTCCTACAATGAGCAGTTCTTC
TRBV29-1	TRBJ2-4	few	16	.	CSVEDFGSTGKNIQYF	TGCAGCGTTGAAGATTTTGGGAGCACCGGGAAAAACATTCAGTACTTC
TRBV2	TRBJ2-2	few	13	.	CASRTTNTGELFF	TGTGCCAGCAGGACTACTAACACCGGGGAGCTGTTTTTT
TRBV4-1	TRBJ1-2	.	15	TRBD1	CASSQPRDSVYGYTF	TGCGCCAGCAGCCAACCCCGGGACAGCGTCTATGGCTACACCTTC
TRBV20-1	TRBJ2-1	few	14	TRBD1	CSALGQSSYNEQFF	TGCAGTGCGTTGGGACAGAGCTCCTACAATGAGCAGTTCTTC
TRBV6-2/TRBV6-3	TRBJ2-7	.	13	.	CASSHDTTYEQYF	TGTGCCAGCAGTCATGACACCACCTACGAGCAGTACTTC
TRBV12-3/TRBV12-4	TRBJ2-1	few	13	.	CASSPPPLALQFF	TGTGCCAGCAGTCCCCCCCCGCTGGCGCTCCAGTTCTTC
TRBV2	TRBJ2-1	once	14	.	CASRAVGGSDEQFF	TGTGCCAGCAGGGCGGTCGGGGGTTCGGATGAGCAGTTCTTC
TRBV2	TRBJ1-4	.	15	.	CASSVGISEDEKLFF	TGTGCCAGCAGTGTTGGGATATCTGAAGATGAAAAACTGTTTTTT
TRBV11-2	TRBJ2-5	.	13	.	CASSLRAPLEQYF	TGTGCCAGCAGCTTAAGGGCCCCTCTAGAGCAGTACTTC
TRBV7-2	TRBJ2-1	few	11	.	CASLSYNEQFF	TGTGCCAGTCTATCCTACAATGAGCAGTTCTTC